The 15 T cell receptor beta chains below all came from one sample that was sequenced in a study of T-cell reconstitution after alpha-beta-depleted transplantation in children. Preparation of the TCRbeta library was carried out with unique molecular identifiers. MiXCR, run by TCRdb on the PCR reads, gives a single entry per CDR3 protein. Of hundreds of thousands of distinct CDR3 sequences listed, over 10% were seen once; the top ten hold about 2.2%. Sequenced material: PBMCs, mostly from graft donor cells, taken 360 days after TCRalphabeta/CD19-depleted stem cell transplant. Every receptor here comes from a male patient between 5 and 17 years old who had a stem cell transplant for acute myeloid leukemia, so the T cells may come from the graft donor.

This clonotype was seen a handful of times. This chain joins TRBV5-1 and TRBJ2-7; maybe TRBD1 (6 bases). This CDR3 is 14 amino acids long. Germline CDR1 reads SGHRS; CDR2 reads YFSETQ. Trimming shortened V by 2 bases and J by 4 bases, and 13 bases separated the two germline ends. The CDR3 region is CASSFPGVEYEQYF. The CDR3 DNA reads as TGCGCCAGCAGCTTCCCAGGGGTGGAGTACGAGCAGTACTTC. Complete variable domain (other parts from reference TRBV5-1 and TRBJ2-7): KAGVTQTPRYLIKTRGQQVTLSCSPISGHRSVSWYQQTPGQGLQFLFEYFSETQRNKGNFPGRFSGRQFSNSRSEMNVSTLELGDSALYLCASSFPGVEYEQYFGPGTRLTVT.

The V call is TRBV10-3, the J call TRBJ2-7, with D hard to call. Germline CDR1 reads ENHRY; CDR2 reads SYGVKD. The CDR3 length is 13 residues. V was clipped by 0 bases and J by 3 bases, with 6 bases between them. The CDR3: CAISESTDYEQYF. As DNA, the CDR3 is TGTGCCATCAGTGAGTCAACAGACTACGAGCAGTACTTC.

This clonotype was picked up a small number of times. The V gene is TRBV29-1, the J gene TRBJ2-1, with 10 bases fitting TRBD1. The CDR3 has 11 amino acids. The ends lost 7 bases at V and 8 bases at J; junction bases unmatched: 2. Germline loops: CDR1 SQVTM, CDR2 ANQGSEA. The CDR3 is CSADRGYEQFF. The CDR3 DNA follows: TGCAGCGCGGACAGGGGGTATGAGCAGTTCTTC.

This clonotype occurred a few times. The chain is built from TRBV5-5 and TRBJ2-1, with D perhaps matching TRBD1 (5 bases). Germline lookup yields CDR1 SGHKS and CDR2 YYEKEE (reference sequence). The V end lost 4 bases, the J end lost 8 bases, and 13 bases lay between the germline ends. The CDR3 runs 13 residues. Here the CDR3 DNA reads TGTGCCAGCAGCGAACGACCCAGGGATGAGCAGTTCTTC. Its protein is CASSERPRDEQFF.

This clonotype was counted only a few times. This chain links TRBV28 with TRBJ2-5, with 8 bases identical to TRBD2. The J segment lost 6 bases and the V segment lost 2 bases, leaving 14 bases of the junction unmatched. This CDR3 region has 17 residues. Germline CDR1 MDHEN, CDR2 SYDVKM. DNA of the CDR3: TGTGCCAGCAGTTTAATTATTGGAGCGGGAGTCTGGAAGACCCAGTACTTC. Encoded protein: CASSLIIGAGVWKTQYF.

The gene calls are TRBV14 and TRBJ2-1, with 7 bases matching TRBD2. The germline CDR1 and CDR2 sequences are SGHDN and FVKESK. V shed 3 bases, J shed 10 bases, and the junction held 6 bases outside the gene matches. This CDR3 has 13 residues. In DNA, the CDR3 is TGTGCCAGCAGCCAGAGACTAGCTGGCGAGCAGTTCTTC. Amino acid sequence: CASSQRLAGEQFF.

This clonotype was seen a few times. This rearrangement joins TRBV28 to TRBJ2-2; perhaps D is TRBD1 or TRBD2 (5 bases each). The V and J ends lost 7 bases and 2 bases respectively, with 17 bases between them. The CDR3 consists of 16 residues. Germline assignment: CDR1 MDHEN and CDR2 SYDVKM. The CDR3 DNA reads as TGTGCCAGCACCCCCCCCGGGGCTCTAAACACCGGGGAGCTGTTTTTT. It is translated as CASTPPGALNTGELFF.

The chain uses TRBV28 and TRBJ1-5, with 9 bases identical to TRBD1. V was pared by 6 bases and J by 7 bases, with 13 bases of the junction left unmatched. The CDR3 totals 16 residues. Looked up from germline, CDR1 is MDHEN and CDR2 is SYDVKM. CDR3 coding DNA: TGTGCCAGCAGATTAAACCTATGGACAGGGGACCAGCCCCAGCATTTT. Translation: CASRLNLWTGDQPQHF.

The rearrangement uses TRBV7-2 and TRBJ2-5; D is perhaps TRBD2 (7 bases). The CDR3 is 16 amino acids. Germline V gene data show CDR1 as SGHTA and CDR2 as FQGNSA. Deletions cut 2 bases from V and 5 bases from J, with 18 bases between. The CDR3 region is CASSLLGGGYQETQYF. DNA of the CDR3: TGTGCCAGCAGCTTACTGGGCGGGGGCTATCAGGAGACCCAGTACTTC. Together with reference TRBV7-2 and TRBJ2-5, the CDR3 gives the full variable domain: GAGVSQSPSNKVTEKGKDVELRCDPISGHTALYWYRQSLGQGLEFLIYFQGNSAPDKSGLPSDRFSAERTGGSVSTLTIQRTQQEDSAVYLCASSLLGGGYQETQYFGPGTRLLVL.

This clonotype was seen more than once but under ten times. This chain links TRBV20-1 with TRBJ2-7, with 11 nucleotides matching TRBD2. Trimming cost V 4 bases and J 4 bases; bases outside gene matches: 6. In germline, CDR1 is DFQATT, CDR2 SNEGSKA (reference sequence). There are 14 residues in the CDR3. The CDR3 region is CSATQLAGGYEQYF. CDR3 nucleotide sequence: TGCAGTGCTACCCAGCTAGCGGGAGGATACGAGCAGTACTTC.

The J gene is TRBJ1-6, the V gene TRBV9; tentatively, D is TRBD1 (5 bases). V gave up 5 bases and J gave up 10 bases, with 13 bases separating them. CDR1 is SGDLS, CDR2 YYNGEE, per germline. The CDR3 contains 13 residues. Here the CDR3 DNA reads TGTGCCAGCAGGGAAGGGGAAGGATCACCCCTCCACTTT. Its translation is CASREGEGSPLHF.

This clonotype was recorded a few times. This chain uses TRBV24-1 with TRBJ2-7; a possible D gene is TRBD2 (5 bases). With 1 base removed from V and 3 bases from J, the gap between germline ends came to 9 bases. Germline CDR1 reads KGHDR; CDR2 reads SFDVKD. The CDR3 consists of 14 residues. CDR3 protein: CATSDLKGDYEQYF. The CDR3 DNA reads TGTGCCACCAGTGATTTAAAGGGAGACTACGAGCAGTACTTC.

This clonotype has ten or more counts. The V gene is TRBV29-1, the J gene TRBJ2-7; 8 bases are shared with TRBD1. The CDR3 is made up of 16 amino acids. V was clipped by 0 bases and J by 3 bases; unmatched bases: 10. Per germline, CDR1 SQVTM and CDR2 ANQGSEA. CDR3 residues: CSVEDPSRGLLYEQYF. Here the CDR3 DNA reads TGCAGCGTTGAAGATCCTTCCAGGGGGCTTCTCTACGAGCAGTACTTC.

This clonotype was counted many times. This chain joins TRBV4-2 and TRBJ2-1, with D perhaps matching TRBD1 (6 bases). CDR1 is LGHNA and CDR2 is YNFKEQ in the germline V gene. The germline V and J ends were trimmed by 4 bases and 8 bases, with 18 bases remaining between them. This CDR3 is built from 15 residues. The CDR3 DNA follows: TGTGCCAGCAGCCTTGAACGCGGCACAGGGCATGAGCAGTTCTTC. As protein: CASSLERGTGHEQFF.

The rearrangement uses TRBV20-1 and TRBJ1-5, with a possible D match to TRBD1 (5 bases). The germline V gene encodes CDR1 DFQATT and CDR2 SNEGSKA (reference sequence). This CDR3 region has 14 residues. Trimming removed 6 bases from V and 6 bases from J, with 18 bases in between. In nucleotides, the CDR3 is TGCAGTGCGCACCGGGCCCTAGGGGTTCAGCCCCAGCATTTT. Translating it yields CSAHRALGVQPQHF.